The 27 T cell receptor beta chains given below trace back to one sample, sequenced in a study of response to subunit inactivated influenza vaccine. MiXCR, applied by TCRdb to the RT-PCR reads, yields one record per CDR3 protein. The sample contains around 650,000 distinct CDR3 sequences, 15% to 19% of which appear only once. This sample comprised PBMCs from blood, obtained roughly 12 days after vaccination. These receptors all come from a middle-aged man who received an inactivated influenza vaccine.

This CDR3 reads CASSLMVGELLNTEAFF. As DNA, the CDR3 is TGTGCCAGCAGTTTAATGGTCGGGGAGTTATTGAACACTGAAGCTTTCTTT. The chain employs TRBV12-3 or TRBV12-4 and TRBJ1-1; D gene ambiguous. This CDR3 is built from 17 residues. The V and J ends lost 2 bases and 0 bases respectively, with 16 bases between them.

There are a few counts of this clonotype. The chain employs TRBV2 and TRBJ2-3; D remains unclear. Trimming removed 8 bases from V and 4 bases from J, with 7 bases in between. The CDR3 is made up of 11 amino acids. Germline-derived CDR1 and CDR2 are SNHLY and FYNNEI. CDR3 nucleotides: TGTGCCAGCGTCTATGCAGATACGCAGTATTTT. Translating gives CASVYADTQYF.

This clonotype showed up many times. CDR3 nucleotide sequence: TGCGCCAGCAGCTTGGCGAGGAACACCGGGGAGCTGTTTTTT. Translated, it gives CASSLARNTGELFF. The V call is TRBV5-1, the J call TRBJ2-2; D not certain. V lost 0 bases, J lost 1 base, and 4 bases lay in between. CDR1 is SGHRS and CDR2 is YFSETQ in the germline V gene. The CDR3 is 14 residues long.

This clonotype was counted a few times. The chain joins TRBV28 to TRBJ2-1; 12 positions agree with TRBD2. The CDR3 contains 18 residues. V shed 1 base and J 9 bases; nucleotides not matched to a gene: 13. Looked up from germline, CDR1 is MDHEN and CDR2 is SYDVKM. DNA of the CDR3: TGTGCCAGCAGTTTATTGGCTAGCGGGAGGGCCGGAGTAGGTGAGCAGTTCTTC. Translation: CASSLLASGRAGVGEQFF.

The chain is built from TRBV7-9 and TRBJ2-5, with D maybe TRBD2 (5 bases). Deletions cut 4 bases from V and 5 bases from J, with 20 bases between. This CDR3 region has 16 residues. Germline loops: CDR1 SEHNR, CDR2 FQNEAQ (reference sequence). This chain's CDR3 is CASSSSLAQGGETQYF. The CDR3 DNA follows: TGTGCCAGCAGCTCATCCCTTGCTCAAGGCGGGGAGACCCAGTACTTC.

This clonotype was counted ten times or more. The rearrangement joins TRBV12-3 or TRBV12-4 to TRBJ2-2, with D unresolved. The CDR3 is made up of 15 amino acids. The ends were cut back, 2 bases at V and 4 bases at J, with 11 bases in the middle. The CDR3 DNA reads as TGTGCCAGCAGTTTATCCGCACCGGTCACCGGGGAGCTGTTTTTT. Its protein is CASSLSAPVTGELFF.

This chain joins TRBV5-1 and TRBJ2-5; 11 positions match TRBD2. This CDR3 spans 16 amino acids. After removal of 4 bases from V and 5 bases from J, the junction contained 10 bases not matched to a gene. The germline gives CDR1 SGHRS, CDR2 YFSETQ. In nucleotides, the CDR3 is TGCGCCAGCAGCCCCCAACCGACTAGCGGGGCCGAGACCCAGTACTTC. The encoded protein is CASSPQPTSGAETQYF. Looking up the rest from reference TRBV5-1 and TRBJ2-5 gives the full variable domain: KAGVTQTPRYLIKTRGQQVTLSCSPISGHRSVSWYQQTPGQGLQFLFEYFSETQRNKGNFPGRFSGRQFSNSRSEMNVSTLELGDSALYLCASSPQPTSGAETQYFGPGTRLLVL.

The V gene is TRBV20-1, the J gene TRBJ1-2; 7 nucleotides match TRBD1. V lost 6 bases and J lost 4; bases outside the gene matches: 5. CDR1 and CDR2 from the germline V gene are DFQATT and SNEGSKA (reference sequence). CDR3 length: 12 amino acids. CDR3 sequence (DNA): TGCAGTGCCCAGGGACAGTCCTATGGCTACACCTTC. It codes for CSAQGQSYGYTF.

This clonotype was seen a handful of times. J is TRBJ2-3 and V is TRBV7-9, with 10 bases identical to TRBD2. Germline V gene sequence: CDR1 SEHNR, CDR2 FQNEAQ (reference sequence). The J segment lost 5 bases and the V segment lost 4 bases, leaving 12 bases of the junction unmatched. The CDR3 totals 17 residues. The CDR3 here is CASSSTTGTSAGDTQYF. The CDR3 DNA is TGTGCCAGCAGCTCCACCACCGGGACTAGCGCGGGAGATACGCAGTATTTT. The whole variable domain, remainder taken from reference TRBV7-9 and TRBJ2-3, is DTGVSQNPRHKITKRGQNVTFRCDPISEHNRLYWYRQTLGQGPEFLTYFQNEAQLEKSRLLSDRFSAERPKGSFSTLEIQRTEQGDSAMYLCASSSTTGTSAGDTQYFGPGTRLTVL.

The rearrangement joins TRBV12-3 or TRBV12-4 to TRBJ2-3; D remains ambiguous. The CDR3 runs 12 residues. Trimming shortened V by 1 base and J by 7 bases, and 6 bases separated the two germline ends. The CDR3 bases are TGTGCCAGCAGTTTAGGTCTGAATACGCAGTATTTT. The encoded protein is CASSLGLNTQYF.

This clonotype was counted only a few times. The CDR3 DNA reads as TGTGCCAGCAGCGCCCTAGCGGGGGGGACCCCGGATACGCAGTATTTT. This codes for CASSALAGGTPDTQYF. The chain recombines TRBV12-3 or TRBV12-4 with TRBJ2-3; 12 nucleotides match TRBD2. V trimming: 6 bases; J trimming: 6 bases; junction bases outside the gene matches: 10. CDR3 length: 16 residues.

This clonotype was seen ten or more times. The chain is built from TRBV28 and TRBJ1-5; the D is unclear. CDR1 and CDR2 from the germline V gene are MDHEN and SYDVKM. The CDR3 length is 11 residues. Deletions cut 6 bases from V and 3 bases from J, with 3 bases between. The CDR3 is CASSVNQPQHF. DNA of the CDR3: TGTGCCAGCAGCGTCAATCAGCCCCAGCATTTT.

This clonotype was observed a handful of times. This chain connects TRBV2 to TRBJ2-1; 8 bases agree with TRBD1. The CDR3 length is 16 residues. J gave up 4 bases and V 1 base, and 6 bases lay outside the gene matches. Germline-derived CDR1 and CDR2 are SNHLY and FYNNEI. CDR3 nucleotides: TGTGCCAGCAGTGAAGAGGGGACAGGCCGTTACAATGAGCAGTTCTTC. Its translation is CASSEEGTGRYNEQFF.

Only a few counts were recorded for this clonotype. The chain recombines TRBV7-3 with TRBJ2-3; 7 bases are shared with TRBD2. This CDR3 spans 14 amino acids. V shed 5 bases and J 4 bases; nucleotides not matched to a gene: 6. Per germline, CDR1 SGHTA and CDR2 FQGTGA. This CDR3 is CASSPTSDADTQYF. CDR3 DNA sequence: TGTGCCAGCAGCCCTACTAGCGACGCAGATACGCAGTATTTT.

This chain connects TRBV29-1 to TRBJ2-7; D not certain. Looked up from germline, CDR1 is SQVTM and CDR2 is ANQGSEA. The CDR3 is 11 amino acids. The V gene lost 4 bases and the J gene lost 6 bases, with 10 bases spanning the gap. This chain's CDR3 is CSVGADAEQYF. The CDR3 DNA reads TGCAGCGTTGGCGCCGACGCCGAGCAGTACTTC.

CDR3 region: CSASRLAGPIYEQYF. The CDR3 DNA follows: TGCAGTGCTAGTAGACTAGCGGGACCCATCTACGAGCAGTACTTC. The chain carries TRBV20-1 and TRBJ2-7, with TRBD2 identical over 11 bases. CDR1 is DFQATT and CDR2 is SNEGSKA in the germline V gene (reference sequence). The trim removed 3 bases at V and 3 bases at J, leaving 7 bases unmatched. The CDR3 contains 15 residues.

J is TRBJ1-2 and V is TRBV4-2; D might be TRBD1 (5 bases). The V end was cut by 0 bases, the J end by 3 bases, with 11 bases between. The length of the CDR3 is 15 residues. Per germline, CDR1 LGHNA and CDR2 YNFKEQ. As DNA, the CDR3 is TGTGCCAGCAGCCAAGATAGTCCCAGGGACTATGGCTACACCTTC. Translation: CASSQDSPRDYGYTF.

This chain uses TRBV20-1 with TRBJ2-7; the D gene is possibly TRBD2 (5 bases). This CDR3 is 14 amino acids long. The germline CDR1 and CDR2 sequences are DFQATT and SNEGSKA (reference sequence). Trimming took 5 bases from V and 2 from J, leaving 16 bases between them. The CDR3 sequence is CSAGERLRPYEQYF. The CDR3 bases are TGCAGTGCTGGGGAGAGACTAAGACCCTACGAGCAGTACTTC.

There are a few counts of this clonotype. The chain couples TRBV6-5 to TRBJ1-1, with D possibly being TRBD1 (6 bases). In germline, CDR1 is MNHEY, CDR2 SVGAGI. CDR3 length: 15 residues. V was shortened by 0 bases and J by 6 bases, with 14 bases between the two germline ends. The CDR3 DNA follows: TGTGCCAGCAGTTACTCGGATACAGGGTGGCCTGAAGCTTTCTTT. Translating gives CASSYSDTGWPEAFF.

The J gene is TRBJ2-5, the V gene TRBV20-1, with D possibly being TRBD1 or TRBD2 (5 bases each). CDR1 DFQATT and CDR2 SNEGSKA come from the germline V gene (reference sequence). The germline V and J ends were trimmed by 4 bases and 3 bases, with 9 bases remaining between them. The CDR3 covers 12 residues. Here the CDR3 reads CSAIGTKETQYF. CDR3 bases: TGCAGTGCTATCGGGACCAAAGAGACCCAGTACTTC.

This rearrangement joins TRBV27 to TRBJ2-7, with TRBD2 matching 8 bases. The CDR3 spans 14 residues. Trimming took 7 bases from V and 6 from J; bases not matched to a gene: 11. Germline CDR1 is MNHEY and CDR2 is SMNVEV (reference sequence). The CDR3 DNA follows: TGTGCCAGCACCCATCGGGGGGGGGTAACCGAGCAGTACTTC. Amino acids: CASTHRGGVTEQYF.

This clonotype appeared a few times. The genes are TRBV20-1 and TRBJ2-7, with a possible D match to TRBD1 (6 bases). CDR1 and CDR2 (germline): DFQATT, SNEGSKA (reference sequence). CDR3 length: 15 residues. Trimming left V 2 bases short and J 0 bases short, with 14 bases between. The CDR3 DNA reads as TGCAGTGCTAGAAAGGGACAATTCTTCTCCTACGAGCAGTACTTC. Translated: CSARKGQFFSYEQYF.

The chain carries TRBV28 and TRBJ2-3; D remains ambiguous. The germline V and J ends were trimmed by 1 base and 4 bases, with 15 bases remaining between them. Germline-derived CDR1 and CDR2 are MDHEN and SYDVKM. The CDR3 is 16 residues long. Here the CDR3 reads CASSLLGPPEADTQYF. The CDR3 bases are TGTGCCAGCAGTTTATTGGGTCCCCCTGAGGCAGATACGCAGTATTTT. The variable domain in full, completed from reference TRBV28 and TRBJ2-3, reads DVKVTQSSRYLVKRTGEKVFLECVQDMDHENMFWYRQDPGLGLRLIYFSYDVKMKEKGDIPEGYSVSREKKERFSLILESASTNQTSMYLCASSLLGPPEADTQYFGPGTRLTVL.

This clonotype was found many times. The rearrangement links TRBV2 to TRBJ2-5, with 9 nucleotides matching TRBD2. V shed 2 bases and J 2 bases; nucleotides not matched to a gene: 0. CDR3 length: 14 amino acids. Germline CDR1 and CDR2: SNHLY and FYNNEI. The CDR3 loop reads CASSELAGQETQYF. DNA for the CDR3: TGTGCCAGCAGTGAACTAGCGGGACAAGAGACCCAGTACTTC.

In its sample, this clonotype was seen a few times. The chain couples TRBV7-9 to TRBJ2-1; TRBD1 matches 8 bases. V dropped 5 bases and J dropped 5; count of bases not matched to a gene: 8. From germline, CDR1 is SEHNR and CDR2 FQNEAQ (reference sequence). The CDR3 loop spans 15 amino acids. The CDR3 DNA sequence: TGTGCCAGCAGCCACGACAGGGGTGGCAACAATGAGCAGTTCTTC. It is translated as CASSHDRGGNNEQFF.

This clonotype was picked up many times. The rearrangement joins TRBV4-2 to TRBJ2-3, with 7 bases aligning to TRBD2. Germline lookup yields CDR1 LGHNA and CDR2 YNFKEQ. The V gene end was trimmed by 2 bases and the J gene end by 6 bases; junction bases not matched to a gene: 8. This CDR3 is built from 15 residues. The CDR3 sequence is CASSQRGRGTDTQYF. In nucleotides, the CDR3 is TGTGCCAGCAGCCAACGTGGGAGGGGAACGGATACGCAGTATTTT.

The chain employs TRBV6-4 and TRBJ2-1; D unresolved. The V end lost 4 bases, the J end lost 5 bases, and 12 bases lay between the germline ends. CDR3 length equals 14 residues. Germline assignment: CDR1 MRHNA and CDR2 SNTAGT. CDR3 sequence reads: CASSVAAYDNEQFF. The CDR3 nucleotides are TGTGCCAGCAGTGTTGCGGCATATGACAATGAGCAGTTCTTC.